These 12 T cell receptor beta chains originate from one sample sequenced in a study of T cells in Graves' hyperthyroidism and ophthalmopathy. The source material, RNA transcripts, was used to amplify TCR beta CDR3 regions. First-round RT-PCR with HTBI primers amplified the TCR CDR3 region. TCRdb called the multiplex PCR reads again in MiXCR, with one record for every CDR3 protein. Of about 300,000 distinct CDR3 sequences listed, approximately 19% were seen once; the top ten hold under 45%. Sample: blood. The receptors were gathered from a man between 50 and 59 years old with Graves' ophthalmopathy.

This clonotype was observed a handful of times. The chain couples TRBV29-1 to TRBJ2-2; 11 bases map to TRBD2. This CDR3 comprises 14 residues. The V segment lost 3 bases and the J segment 6 bases; nucleotides outside the gene matches: 3. Germline assignment: CDR1 SQVTM and CDR2 ANQGSEA. This chain's CDR3 is CSVDLAGGSGELFF. CDR3 nucleotides: TGCAGCGTTGACCTAGCGGGAGGTTCCGGGGAGCTGTTTTTT.

At least ten counts were recorded for this clonotype. J is TRBJ2-7 and V is TRBV30, with D perhaps matching TRBD2 (5 bases). The CDR3 runs to 13 residues. CDR1 GTSNPN and CDR2 SVGIG come from the germline V gene (reference sequence). Trimming shortened V by 0 bases and J by 3 bases, and 9 bases separated the two germline ends. DNA for the CDR3: TGTGCCTGGAGTGTGGGGAGTATCTACGAGCAGTACTTC. Protein product: CAWSVGSIYEQYF. The full variable domain, in which reference TRBV30 and TRBJ2-7 provide the parts outside the CDR3, is SQTIHQWPATLVQPVGSPLSLECTVEGTSNPNLYWYRQAAGRGLQLLFYSVGIGQISSEVPQNLSASRPQDRQFILSSKKLLLSDSGFYLCAWSVGSIYEQYFGPGTRLTVT.

The table lists this clonotype with a count of one. The chain uses TRBV20-1 and TRBJ2-7; D is possibly TRBD1 or TRBD2 (5 bases each). CDR1 is DFQATT, CDR2 SNEGSKA, per germline (reference sequence). CDR3 length: 15 amino acids. V gave up 4 bases and J gave up 3 bases, with 19 bases separating them. CDR3 DNA: TGCAGTGCTACGGGCGCCGGGGCCGGAGACTACGAGCAGTACTTC. Protein sequence: CSATGAGAGDYEQYF.

The gene calls are TRBV19 and TRBJ2-5; 12 positions match TRBD2. Trimming cost V 3 bases and J 1 base; bases outside gene matches: 12. This CDR3 comprises 19 residues. The germline gives CDR1 LNHDA, CDR2 SQIVND (reference sequence). The CDR3 here is CASSMPPILAGGSQETQYF. CDR3 bases: TGTGCCAGTAGTATGCCCCCCATACTAGCGGGAGGTTCCCAAGAGACCCAGTACTTC.

The V call is TRBV9, the J call TRBJ2-5; 8 bases map to TRBD2. The germline gives CDR1 SGDLS, CDR2 YYNGEE. J gave up 1 base and V 3 bases, and 11 bases lay outside the gene matches. The CDR3 is 17 residues long. This chain's CDR3 is CASSAGLALAGQETQYF. The CDR3 DNA reads as TGTGCCAGCAGCGCAGGGTTAGCGCTAGCGGGCCAAGAGACCCAGTACTTC.

This clonotype came up a few times. The chain has TRBV15 and TRBJ2-2, with 9 bases aligning to TRBD2. The CDR3 loop spans 17 amino acids. The germline gives CDR1 LNHNV, CDR2 YYDKDF (reference sequence). V gave up 9 bases and J gave up 0 bases; unmatched junction bases: 11. The chain's CDR3 is CATHRTLAGTNTGELFF. CDR3 coding DNA: TGTGCCACACATAGAACTCTAGCGGGGACGAACACCGGGGAGCTGTTTTTT.

The chain employs TRBV29-1 and TRBJ2-7; possible D gene TRBD1, 6 bases. V was pared by 4 bases and J by 6 bases, with 19 bases between. Germline CDR1 and CDR2: SQVTM and ANQGSEA. The CDR3 runs 14 residues. Here the CDR3 reads CSVVQGEYGAEQYF. The CDR3 bases are TGCAGCGTTGTACAGGGCGAGTACGGGGCCGAGCAGTACTTC.

This clonotype was observed many times. The V and J genes are TRBV20-1 and TRBJ2-3, with TRBD2 matching over 9 bases. V lost 3 bases and J lost 6; bases outside the gene matches: 13. CDR1 DFQATT and CDR2 SNEGSKA come from the germline V gene (reference sequence). The CDR3 runs 16 residues. The CDR3 DNA sequence: TGCAGTGCTAGCCGTGTGCTTAGCGGGAGTACGGATACGCAGTATTTT. It codes for CSASRVLSGSTDTQYF.

V and J are TRBV5-1 and TRBJ2-3; D gene ambiguous. CDR3 length: 17 amino acids. The V gene lost 3 bases and the J gene lost 5 bases, with 22 bases spanning the gap. Germline CDR1 is SGHRS and CDR2 is YFSETQ. CDR3 amino acids: CASSSRGGNVAIDTQYF. The CDR3 nucleotides read TGCGCCAGCAGCTCCCGAGGTGGGAACGTAGCCATAGATACGCAGTATTTT.

V usage is TRBV19 and J usage is TRBJ2-1; the match to TRBD2 covers 8 bases. The CDR3 has 17 amino acids. The germline gives CDR1 LNHDA, CDR2 SQIVND (reference sequence). The V segment lost 1 base and the J segment 3 bases; nucleotides outside the gene matches: 8. The CDR3 loop reads CASSIVRLAGYYNEQFF. DNA of the CDR3: TGTGCCAGTAGTATAGTCCGGCTAGCGGGCTACTACAATGAGCAGTTCTTC.

This clonotype appeared a few times. The rearrangement links TRBV20-1 to TRBJ1-2; TRBD1 matches at 10 bases. The ends lost 3 bases at V and 5 bases at J; junction bases unmatched: 9. The CDR3 runs to 15 residues. Germline loops: CDR1 DFQATT, CDR2 SNEGSKA (reference sequence). The CDR3: CSASPDRGLVYGYTF. CDR3 DNA: TGCAGTGCTAGTCCAGACAGGGGGCTGGTGTATGGCTACACCTTC.

The chain employs TRBV7-9 and TRBJ1-5; weak D call: TRBD1 (6 bases). This CDR3 spans 14 amino acids. CDR1 and CDR2 from the germline V gene are SEHNR and FQNEAQ (reference sequence). The V end lost 9 bases, the J end lost 4 bases, and 16 bases lay between the germline ends. CDR3 nucleotides: TGTGCCAGTGTAGCAACGGGGGCGAATCAGCCCCAGCATTTT. Its translation is CASVATGANQPQHF.